This record looks at one T cell receptor beta chain sequence and its context. Its antigen is still unknown. Other DNA variants within this sample encode the same CDR3. This specimen belongs to a study of cytomegalovirus exposure and HLA in healthy donors. General study results and limits: In vitro testing confirmed a few CMV-associated chains as specific for CMV antigens. Cytomegalovirus association was listed for about 160 TCR beta chains.

In the PCR, 60 Vbeta and 13 Jbeta primers were used. The protocol was immunoSEQ multiplex PCR, while the TCRdb copy is restricted to in-frame clones and leaves out a portion. This sample carries some 170,000 clones, 75% to 85% of them seen once, and the ten largest clones take around 11%. The germline gives CDR1 GTSNPN, CDR2 SVGIG (reference sequence). The CDR3 is 14 residues long. The V and J ends lost 3 bases and 2 bases, in that order; junction bases with no gene match: 2. The chain links TRBV30 to TRBJ1-5, with 9 bases fitting TRBD1. The specimen sequenced was PBMCs. The sequence was collected from a man in his forties or fifties in good health and CMV-seropositive. Here the CDR3 DNA reads TGTGCCTGGAGGGGACAGGGTGGCAATCAGCCCCAGCATTTT. Translated: CAWRGQGGNQPQHF.